This is a list of T cell receptor beta chains from one sample in a study of T cells after posttransplantation cyclophosphamide. Clones were read by immunoSEQ multiplex PCR, and TCRdb kept only the in-frame ones, dropping some. The table shows 20,000 to 30,000 clones, with 86% occurring only once. The sample was PBMCs. The receptors originated from a woman aged 60-70 years with a blood cancer, CMV-positive, and with a related stem cell donor. CDR3s include the opening cysteine and the closing phenylalanine or tryptophan. The D gene is left open where the match is weak. The size of a clone is reported for some rows only, either as once, few or many, or as a class for expanded clones.

d_gene	v_gene	abundance	j_gene	CDR3aa	CDR3nt
.	TRBV6-1	.	TRBJ2-1	CASSVVTQYNEQFF	TGTGCCAGCAGTGTGGTGACACAGTACAATGAGCAGTTCTTC
.	TRBV27	few	TRBJ2-7	CASSFDRTAWSSYEQYF	TGTGCCAGCAGTTTTGACCGGACAGCCTGGAGCTCCTACGAGCAGTACTTC
TRBD1	TRBV7-2	.	TRBJ1-2	CASSLQGDYGYTF	TGTGCCAGCAGCCTACAGGGGGACTATGGCTACACCTTC
.	TRBV5-8	.	TRBJ2-3	CASSQGVDTQYF	TGTGCCAGCAGCCAAGGGGTGGATACGCAGTATTTT
.	TRBV21-1	.	TRBJ1-5	CASSKDFPRTPQHF	TGTGCCAGCAGCAAAGACTTCCCACGGACACCCCAGCATTTT
.	TRBV25-1	.	TRBJ2-2	CASSESFARDTGELFF	TGTGCCAGCAGTGAATCTTTTGCCAGGGACACCGGGGAGCTGTTTTTT
.	TRBV27	.	TRBJ2-3	CASSAYSADTQYF	TGTGCCAGCAGTGCGTATAGTGCAGATACGCAGTATTTT
TRBD2	TRBV10-3	.	TRBJ2-3	CAISEHSLAGGTDTQYF	TGTGCCATCAGTGAACATTCACTAGCGGGAGGCACAGATACGCAGTATTTT
.	TRBV19	.	TRBJ2-5	CASSMNRAETQYF	TGTGCCAGTAGTATGAACAGGGCCGAGACCCAGTACTTC
TRBD1	TRBV2	.	TRBJ1-6	CASRQGALHNSPLHF	TGTGCCAGCAGGCAGGGGGCGCTTCATAATTCACCCCTCCACTTT
TRBD2	TRBV9	.	TRBJ2-1	CASSVGTSGRAPNEQFF	TGTGCCAGCAGCGTCGGGACTAGCGGGAGGGCCCCCAATGAGCAGTTCTTC
TRBD2	TRBV9	.	TRBJ2-3	CASSKLAGGPDTQYF	TGTGCCAGCAGCAAGCTAGCGGGAGGGCCAGATACGCAGTATTTT
.	TRBV14	.	TRBJ2-7	CASSQEASVSYEQYF	TGTGCCAGCAGCCAAGAAGCTAGCGTTTCCTACGAGCAGTACTTC
TRBD2	TRBV9	.	TRBJ2-3	CASSVGGLLAGVADTQYF	TGTGCCAGCAGCGTAGGAGGCTTACTAGCGGGAGTTGCAGATACGCAGTATTTT
TRBD1	TRBV2	.	TRBJ1-1	CASRYRGLNTEAFF	TGTGCCAGCAGATACAGGGGGTTAAACACTGAAGCTTTCTTT
.	TRBV28	.	TRBJ2-7	CASSFVGARLEQYF	TGTGCCAGCAGTTTTGTCGGAGCTCGGCTCGAGCAGTACTTC
.	TRBV6-1	.	TRBJ1-2	CASSGTVPTYGYTF	TGTGCCAGCAGTGGGACAGTCCCAACCTATGGCTACACCTTC
.	TRBV4-2	.	TRBJ1-2	CASSQPTPAGGYTF	TGTGCCAGCAGCCAACCTACTCCGGCGGGGGGCTACACCTTC
TRBD2	TRBV5-1	.	TRBJ2-1	CASSPSGRTYNEQFF	TGCGCCAGCAGCCCGAGCGGGAGAACCTACAATGAGCAGTTCTTC
TRBD1	TRBV7-2	once	TRBJ2-7	CASTFRTGLGEQYF	TGTGCCAGCACCTTCCGGACAGGATTGGGCGAGCAGTACTTC
TRBD1	TRBV12-5	.	TRBJ2-5	CASGLIGQGETQYF	TGTGCTAGTGGTTTGATCGGACAGGGGGAGACCCAGTACTTC
TRBD2	TRBV11-3	.	TRBJ2-1	CASSGSGTSYNEQFF	TGTGCCAGCAGCGGTAGCGGGACCTCCTACAATGAGCAGTTCTTC
.	TRBV19	.	TRBJ2-7	CASSIDPDKNSYEQYF	TGTGCCAGTAGTATAGATCCCGACAAGAACTCCTACGAGCAGTACTTC
TRBD1	TRBV27	few	TRBJ2-7	CASLRTGRYEQYF	TGTGCCAGTCTCAGGACAGGTCGCTACGAGCAGTACTTC
.	TRBV7-9	.	TRBJ1-5	CASSYAGTRGNQPQHF	TGTGCCAGCAGCTACGCGGGAACGAGGGGAAATCAGCCCCAGCATTTT
.	TRBV5-5	.	TRBJ1-5	CASSHGPGRGQPQHF	TGTGCCAGCAGCCACGGCCCCGGGAGGGGTCAGCCCCAGCATTTT
.	TRBV30	.	TRBJ2-3	CAWSVLAPDTQYF	TGTGCCTGGAGTGTCTTGGCCCCAGATACGCAGTATTTT
.	TRBV5-1	.	TRBJ1-3	CASSLTENPGNTIYF	TGCGCCAGCTCCCTGACAGAAAATCCAGGAAACACCATATATTTT
TRBD2	TRBV27	.	TRBJ2-7	CASSLLAGYEQYF	TGTGCCAGCAGTTTATTAGCGGGCTACGAGCAGTACTTC
.	TRBV6-5	.	TRBJ1-1	CASSSSGTWYTEAFF	TGTGCCAGCAGTTCCTCCGGGACATGGTACACTGAAGCTTTCTTT
.	TRBV9	.	TRBJ1-2	CASSASGRDYGYTF	TGTGCCAGCAGCGCCTCCGGCAGGGACTATGGCTACACCTTC
.	TRBV15	once	TRBJ2-7	CATSRGRMGGYEQYF	TGTGCCACCAGCAGAGGGCGGATGGGGGGCTACGAGCAGTACTTC
TRBD2	TRBV7-8	.	TRBJ2-1	CASSRGRRTRQGSSYNEQFF	TGTGCCAGCAGCCGCGGACGTCGGACTAGACAAGGTAGCTCCTACAATGAGCAGTTCTTC
TRBD1	TRBV5-4	.	TRBJ2-7	CASSSGTGGVEQYF	TGTGCCAGCAGCTCCGGGACAGGGGGCGTCGAGCAGTACTTC
.	TRBV6-5	once	TRBJ1-1	CASRAGGRNTEAFF	TGTGCCAGCAGGGCCGGCGGGCGGAACACTGAAGCTTTCTTT
.	TRBV7-8	.	TRBJ2-2	CASSLGRRNTGELFF	TGTGCCAGCAGTTTAGGCAGGCGAAACACCGGGGAGCTGTTTTTT